This T cell receptor beta chain was profiled in a study of molecular identifiers for immune sequencing clone quantification. Overall study findings and caveats: In CMV-specific effectors, clones above 20 copies held over 98% of molecules; naive, under 1%.

V was shortened by 0 bases and J by 6 bases, with 4 bases between the two germline ends. There are 12 residues in the CDR3. Germline V gene sequence: CDR1 SGHDT, CDR2 YYEEEE. Using its own MiXCR run on the PCR reads, TCRdb lists one record per CDR3 protein. The sample includes some 13,000 distinct CDR3 sequences, roughly 15% of them seen just once. This clonotype was counted between two and nine times. Its antigen is unknown. Sorting isolated naive CD8 T cells as CD8+CD4-CCR7+CD45RA+ events. The chain is built from TRBV5-6 and TRBJ1-5; D uncertain. The TCR comes from a human donor in good health. Some libraries in this study had Jurkat cell RNA spiked in. The sequencing input was naive CD8+ T cells from blood, with Jurkat cell RNA spiked in. Subset indicated: FACS-sorted CD8+CD4-CCR7+CD45RA+ naive T cells. The CDR3 region has the DNA TGTGCCAGCAGCTTGGTGGGTCAGCCCCAGCATTTT. Protein sequence: CASSLVGQPQHF.